What follows is one T cell receptor beta chain and its context. These data belong to a study of T cells in Graves' hyperthyroidism and ophthalmopathy. Trimming at V came to 5 bases and at J to 3 bases, leaving 13 bases not matched to a gene. CDR3 size: 18 residues. Germline V gives CDR1 SGHRS, CDR2 YFSETQ. Exclusions: uncontrolled infection, other autoimmune disease, pregnancy, lactation. RNA transcripts provided the source from which TCR beta CDR3 regions were amplified. First-round RT-PCR targeting the TCR CDR3 was performed with the HTBI primer set. TCRdb re-analysed the multiplex PCR reads in MiXCR, keeping a single row per CDR3 protein. The sample lists around 610,000 distinct CDR3 sequences, about 15% occurring once.

Material for sequencing was blood. This TCR was sampled from a woman aged 40 to 49 with Graves' ophthalmopathy. This chain joins TRBV5-1 and TRBJ2-2; TRBD2 agrees at 10 bases. The CDR3 protein is CASRSPSGSRVDTGELFF. The CDR3 bases are TGCGCCAGCAGGTCACCTAGCGGGAGCAGAGTAGACACCGGGGAGCTGTTTTTT. Filled out from reference TRBV5-1 and TRBJ2-2, the complete variable domain reads KAGVTQTPRYLIKTRGQQVTLSCSPISGHRSVSWYQQTPGQGLQFLFEYFSETQRNKGNFPGRFSGRQFSNSRSEMNVSTLELGDSALYLCASRSPSGSRVDTGELFFGEGSRLTVL.